Below, 10 T cell receptor beta chains from the same sample are listed, as sequenced in a study of blood T cell repertoires in COVID-19. The data were produced by immunoSEQ multiplex PCR, yet TCRdb's version contains in-frame clones alone and is incomplete. This table holds roughly 150,000 clones, approximately 88% found once. The sample consisted of PBMCs or T cells enriched from blood (not recorded which). These receptors were collected from a man in his sixties or seventies who had been exposed to COVID-19.

J is TRBJ2-7 and V is TRBV7-2; TRBD2 is a possible D gene (5 bases). The CDR3 has 12 amino acids. In germline, CDR1 is SGHTA, CDR2 FQGNSA. Trimming pared 1 base from V and 6 bases from J, leaving 7 bases between. This CDR3 reads CASSLELGEQYF. In DNA, the CDR3 is TGTGCCAGCAGCTTAGAACTAGGCGAGCAGTACTTC.

The genes are TRBV6-2 or TRBV6-3 and TRBJ1-1; D is possibly TRBD1 (5 bases). The germline V and J ends were trimmed by 5 bases and 8 bases, with 15 bases remaining between them. The germline V gene encodes CDR1 MNHEY and CDR2 SVGEGT. The CDR3 extends over 13 amino acids. The CDR3: CASSDYRSNEAFF. The CDR3 bases are TGTGCCAGCAGTGATTACAGGTCGAACGAAGCTTTCTTT.

The chain carries TRBV30 and TRBJ2-3; 10 bases fit TRBD2. V trimming: 1 base; J trimming: 0 bases; junction bases outside the gene matches: 7. The CDR3 spans 17 residues. CDR1 and CDR2 (germline): GTSNPN, SVGIG (reference sequence). CDR3 protein: CAWSDPGLASSTDTQYF. As DNA, the CDR3 is TGTGCCTGGAGTGACCCGGGACTAGCGTCTAGCACAGATACGCAGTATTTT.

DNA for the CDR3: TGTGCACTCGGGTTACAGGGCATGGGCAATCAGCCCCAGCATTTT. This sequence encodes CALGLQGMGNQPQHF. This chain connects TRBV19 to TRBJ1-5; tentatively, D is TRBD1 (6 bases). The length of the CDR3 is 15 residues. CDR1 LNHDA and CDR2 SQIVND come from the germline V gene (reference sequence).

This chain joins TRBV5-1 and TRBJ1-5; D possibly corresponds to TRBD1 (6 bases). Germline assignment: CDR1 SGHRS and CDR2 YFSETQ. The CDR3 loop spans 16 amino acids. V lost 0 bases and J 1 base, leaving 11 bases between the germline ends. The DNA for the CDR3 is TGCGCCAGCAGCTTGGATGGGCAGGGGAGCAATCAGCCCCAGCATTTT. Encoded protein: CASSLDGQGSNQPQHF.

This clone has just one count. The CDR3 reads CASSLESGGGYNEQFF. CDR3 nucleotides: TGTGCCAGCAGCTTAGAGAGCGGGGGGGGCTACAATGAGCAGTTCTTC. This sequence joins TRBV7-2 and TRBJ2-1, with TRBD2 identical over 10 bases. V lost 1 base, J lost 3 bases, and 3 bases stayed unmatched. The CDR3 is made up of 16 amino acids. Germline V gives CDR1 SGHTA, CDR2 FQGNSA.

V and J are TRBV6-2 or TRBV6-3 and TRBJ2-3; a weak D match, TRBD1 (5 bases). V was trimmed by 2 bases and J by 5 bases, leaving 11 bases between them. Per the germline V gene, CDR1 is MNHEY and CDR2 is SVGEGT. The CDR3 extends over 14 amino acids. The CDR3 here is CASSYDQGIDTQYF. CDR3 DNA: TGTGCCAGCAGTTACGATCAGGGCATAGATACGCAGTATTTT.

V gene TRBV7-5 combines with J gene TRBJ2-6; the D call of TRBD2 is as the table states it, not checked on the DNA. TRBV7-5 is described as a pseudogene. The CDR3 spans 17 residues. In DNA, the CDR3 is TGTGCCAGAAGCTTAGATCATCGGGTTGCTGGGGCCAACGTCCTGACTTTC. Translated: CARSLDHRVAGANVLTF.

V is TRBV6-2 or TRBV6-3 and J is TRBJ1-5; maybe TRBD1 (5 bases). The V gene's germline CDR1 is MNHEY and CDR2 SVGEGT. The V and J ends lost 2 bases and 4 bases respectively, with 18 bases between them. This CDR3 is built from 17 residues. The DNA for the CDR3 is TGTGCCAGCAGTTACCCCGTCCGGCAGGGCGGTAATCAGCCCCAGCATTTT. It encodes CASSYPVRQGGNQPQHF.

This chain links TRBV19 with TRBJ2-6, with 10 bases fitting TRBD2. J lost 2 bases, V lost 2 bases, and 3 bases had no gene match. This CDR3 has 17 amino acids. Per germline, CDR1 LNHDA and CDR2 SQIVND (reference sequence). CDR3 coding DNA: TGTGCCAGTAGTATAAGTCTAGCGGGAGCTGGGGCCAACGTCCTGACTTTC. Translation gives CASSISLAGAGANVLTF.